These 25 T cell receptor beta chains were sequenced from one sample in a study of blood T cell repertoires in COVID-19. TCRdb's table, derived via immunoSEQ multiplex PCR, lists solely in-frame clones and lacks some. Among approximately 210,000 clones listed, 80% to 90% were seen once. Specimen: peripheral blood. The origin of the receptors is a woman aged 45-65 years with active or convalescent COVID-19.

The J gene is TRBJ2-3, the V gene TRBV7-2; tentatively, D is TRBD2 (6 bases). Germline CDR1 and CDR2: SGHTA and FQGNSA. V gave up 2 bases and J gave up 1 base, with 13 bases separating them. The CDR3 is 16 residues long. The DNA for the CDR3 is TGTGCCAGCAGCTTAATCTGGGGCGGGGGCACAGATACGCAGTATTTT. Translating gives CASSLIWGGGTDTQYF.

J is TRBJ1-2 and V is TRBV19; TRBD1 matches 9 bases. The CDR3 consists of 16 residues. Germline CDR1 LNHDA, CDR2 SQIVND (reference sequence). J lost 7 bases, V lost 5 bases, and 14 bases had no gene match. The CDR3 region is CASSGDRDPLGGGYTF. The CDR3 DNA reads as TGTGCCAGTAGTGGGGACAGGGATCCTCTAGGCGGTGGCTACACCTTC. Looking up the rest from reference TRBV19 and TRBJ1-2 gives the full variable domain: DGGITQSPKYLFRKEGQNVTLSCEQNLNHDAMYWYRQDPGQGLRLIYYSQIVNDFQKGDIAEGYSVSREKKESFPLTVTSAQKNPTAFYLCASSGDRDPLGGGYTFGSGTRLTVV.

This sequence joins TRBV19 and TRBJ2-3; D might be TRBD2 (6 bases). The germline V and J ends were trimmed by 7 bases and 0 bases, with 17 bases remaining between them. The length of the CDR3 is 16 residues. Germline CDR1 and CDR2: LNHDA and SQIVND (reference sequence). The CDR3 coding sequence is TGTGCCAGTAATCCAGGCGTAGGGACTAGCACAGATACGCAGTATTTT. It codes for CASNPGVGTSTDTQYF.

The CDR3 DNA sequence: TGTGCCAGCAGCCCCTTGGGACTAATGTCCTACAATGAGCAGTTCTTC. Protein: CASSPLGLMSYNEQFF. The chain is built from TRBV7-3 and TRBJ2-1; 7 bases agree with TRBD2. The trim removed 5 bases at V and 1 base at J, leaving 8 bases unmatched. The CDR3 runs 16 residues. CDR1 and CDR2 (germline): SGHTA, FQGTGA.

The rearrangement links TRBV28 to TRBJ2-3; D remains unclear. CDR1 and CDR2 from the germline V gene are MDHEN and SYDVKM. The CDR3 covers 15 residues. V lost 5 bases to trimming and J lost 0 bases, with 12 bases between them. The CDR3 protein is CASSQKRPSTDTQYF. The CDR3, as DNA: TGTGCCAGCAGTCAGAAGAGGCCTAGCACAGATACGCAGTATTTT.

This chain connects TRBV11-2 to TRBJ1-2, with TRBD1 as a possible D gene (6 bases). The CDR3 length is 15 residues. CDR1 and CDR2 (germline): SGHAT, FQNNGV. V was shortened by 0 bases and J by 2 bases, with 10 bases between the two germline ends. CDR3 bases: TGTGCCAGCAGCTTAGATTTTACAGGGAACTATGGCTACACCTTC. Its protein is CASSLDFTGNYGYTF.

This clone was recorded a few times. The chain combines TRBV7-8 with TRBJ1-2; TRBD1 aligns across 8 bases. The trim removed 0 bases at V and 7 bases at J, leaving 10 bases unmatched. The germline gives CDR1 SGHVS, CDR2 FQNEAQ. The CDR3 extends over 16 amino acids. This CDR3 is CASSLATGTGVGGYTF. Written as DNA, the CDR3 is TGTGCCAGCAGCTTAGCGACCGGGACAGGAGTAGGTGGCTACACCTTC.

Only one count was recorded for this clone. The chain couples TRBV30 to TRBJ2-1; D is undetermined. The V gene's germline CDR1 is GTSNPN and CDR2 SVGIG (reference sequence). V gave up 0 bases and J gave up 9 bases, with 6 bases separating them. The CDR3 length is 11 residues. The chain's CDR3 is CAWSVPGEQFF. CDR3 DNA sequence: TGTGCCTGGAGTGTACCCGGTGAGCAGTTCTTC.

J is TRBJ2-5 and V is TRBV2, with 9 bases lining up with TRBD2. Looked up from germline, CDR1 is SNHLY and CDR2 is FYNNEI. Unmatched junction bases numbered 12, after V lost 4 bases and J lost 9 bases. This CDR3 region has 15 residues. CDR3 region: CASSGSGGPLMAQYF. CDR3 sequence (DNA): TGTGCCAGCAGTGGTAGCGGGGGCCCCCTCATGGCCCAGTACTTC.

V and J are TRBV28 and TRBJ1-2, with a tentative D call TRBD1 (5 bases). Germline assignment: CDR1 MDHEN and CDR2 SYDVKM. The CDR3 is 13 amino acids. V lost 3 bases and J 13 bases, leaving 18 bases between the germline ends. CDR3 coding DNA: TGTGCCAGCAGTTTCAGTTCCCAGGGCGTGGGCACCTTC. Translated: CASSFSSQGVGTF.

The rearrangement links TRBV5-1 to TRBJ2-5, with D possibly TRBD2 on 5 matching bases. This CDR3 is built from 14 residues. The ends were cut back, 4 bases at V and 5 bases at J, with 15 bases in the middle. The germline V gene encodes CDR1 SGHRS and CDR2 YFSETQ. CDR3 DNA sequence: TGCGCCAGCAGCCTCGGGGTAGCAGGCGAGACCCAGTACTTC. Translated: CASSLGVAGETQYF.

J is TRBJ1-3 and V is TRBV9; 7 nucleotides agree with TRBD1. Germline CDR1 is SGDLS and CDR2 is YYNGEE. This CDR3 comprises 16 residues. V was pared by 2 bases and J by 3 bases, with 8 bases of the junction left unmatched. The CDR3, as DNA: TGTGCCAGCAGCGTCCGATCGACAGGGATTGGAAACACCATATATTTT. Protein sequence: CASSVRSTGIGNTIYF.

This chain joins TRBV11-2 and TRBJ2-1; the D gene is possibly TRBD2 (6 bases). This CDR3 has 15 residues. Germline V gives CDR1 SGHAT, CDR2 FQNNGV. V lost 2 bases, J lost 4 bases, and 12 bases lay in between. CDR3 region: CASSLTGGPYNEQFF. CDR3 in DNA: TGTGCCAGCAGCTTAACCGGGGGTCCGTACAATGAGCAGTTCTTC. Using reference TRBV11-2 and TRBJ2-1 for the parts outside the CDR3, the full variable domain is EAGVAQSPRYKIIEKRQSVAFWCNPISGHATLYWYQQILGQGPKLLIQFQNNGVVDDSQLPKDRFSAERLKGVDSTLKIQPAKLEDSAVYLCASSLTGGPYNEQFFGPGTRLTVL.

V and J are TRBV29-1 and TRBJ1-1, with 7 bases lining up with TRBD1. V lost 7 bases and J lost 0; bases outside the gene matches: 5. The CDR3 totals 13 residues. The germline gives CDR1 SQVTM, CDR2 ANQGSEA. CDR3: CSAHRGLNTEAFF. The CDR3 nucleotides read TGCAGCGCCCACAGGGGATTGAACACTGAAGCTTTCTTT.

The CDR3 reads CSVGLGQGLNTEAFF. In DNA, the CDR3 is TGCAGCGTTGGCCTGGGACAGGGGTTGAACACTGAAGCTTTCTTT. The chain recombines TRBV29-1 with TRBJ1-1, with TRBD1 matching 10 bases. The germline V gene encodes CDR1 SQVTM and CDR2 ANQGSEA. The V and J ends lost 4 bases and 0 bases, in that order; junction bases with no gene match: 5. The CDR3 sequence is 15 residues long.

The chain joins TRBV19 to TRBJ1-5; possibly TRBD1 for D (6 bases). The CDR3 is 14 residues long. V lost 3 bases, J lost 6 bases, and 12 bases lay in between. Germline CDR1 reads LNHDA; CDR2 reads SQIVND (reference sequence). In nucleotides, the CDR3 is TGTGCCAGTAGTATTTTCAGGGGTAGTCAGCCCCAGCATTTT. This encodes CASSIFRGSQPQHF.

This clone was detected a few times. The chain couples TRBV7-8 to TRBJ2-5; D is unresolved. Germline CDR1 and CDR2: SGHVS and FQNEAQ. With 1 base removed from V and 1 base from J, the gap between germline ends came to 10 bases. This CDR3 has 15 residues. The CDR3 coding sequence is TGTGCCAGCAGCTTAGTGGCGCAGGTCCAAGAGACCCAGTACTTC. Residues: CASSLVAQVQETQYF.

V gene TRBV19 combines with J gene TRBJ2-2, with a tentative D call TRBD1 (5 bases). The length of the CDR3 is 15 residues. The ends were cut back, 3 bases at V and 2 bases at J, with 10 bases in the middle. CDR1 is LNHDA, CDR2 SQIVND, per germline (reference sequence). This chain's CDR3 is CASSIRRTNTGELFF. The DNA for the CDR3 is TGTGCCAGTAGTATTCGGCGGACAAACACCGGGGAGCTGTTTTTT.

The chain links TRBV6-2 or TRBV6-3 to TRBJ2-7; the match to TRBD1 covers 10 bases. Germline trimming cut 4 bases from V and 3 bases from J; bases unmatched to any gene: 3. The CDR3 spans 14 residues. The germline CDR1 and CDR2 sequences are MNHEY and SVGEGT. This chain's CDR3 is CASSSRDRGYEQYV. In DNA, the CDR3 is TGTGCCAGCAGTTCCCGGGACAGGGGCTACGAGCAGTACGTC.

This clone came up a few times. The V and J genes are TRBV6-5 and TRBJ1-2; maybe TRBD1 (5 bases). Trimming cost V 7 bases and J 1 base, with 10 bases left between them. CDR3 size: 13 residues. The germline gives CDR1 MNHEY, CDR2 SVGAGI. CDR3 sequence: CASKMDINYGYTF. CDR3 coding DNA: TGTGCCAGCAAAATGGACATTAACTATGGCTACACCTTC.

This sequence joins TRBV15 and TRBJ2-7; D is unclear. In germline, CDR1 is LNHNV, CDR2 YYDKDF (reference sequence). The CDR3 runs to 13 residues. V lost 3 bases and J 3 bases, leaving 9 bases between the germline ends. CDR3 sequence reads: CATSSSRSYEQYF. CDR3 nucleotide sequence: TGTGCCACCAGCAGTTCGCGAAGCTACGAGCAGTACTTC.

The chain's CDR3 is CASSPGTSGRAFKETQYF. CDR3 DNA sequence: TGTGCCAGCAGCCCAGGGACTAGCGGGAGGGCCTTTAAAGAGACCCAGTACTTC. The chain joins TRBV4-2 to TRBJ2-5; 16 bases are shared with TRBD2. J gave up 3 bases and V 4 bases, and 8 bases lay outside the gene matches. The germline CDR1 and CDR2 sequences are LGHNA and YNFKEQ. This CDR3 contains 18 residues.

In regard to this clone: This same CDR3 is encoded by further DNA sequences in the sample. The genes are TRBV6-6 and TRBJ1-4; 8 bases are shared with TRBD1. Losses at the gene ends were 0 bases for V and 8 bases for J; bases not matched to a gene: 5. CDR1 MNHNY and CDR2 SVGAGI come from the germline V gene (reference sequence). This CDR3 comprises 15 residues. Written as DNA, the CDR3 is TGTGCCAGCAGTTACTCCACAGGGGGGAACGAAAAACTGTTTTTT. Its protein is CASSYSTGGNEKLFF.

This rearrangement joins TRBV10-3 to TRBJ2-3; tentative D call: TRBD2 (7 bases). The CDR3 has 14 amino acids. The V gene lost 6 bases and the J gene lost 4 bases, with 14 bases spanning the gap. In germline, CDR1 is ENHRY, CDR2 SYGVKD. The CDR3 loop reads CAIRGGARADTQYF. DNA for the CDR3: TGTGCCATCAGAGGGGGGGCCAGGGCAGATACGCAGTATTTT.

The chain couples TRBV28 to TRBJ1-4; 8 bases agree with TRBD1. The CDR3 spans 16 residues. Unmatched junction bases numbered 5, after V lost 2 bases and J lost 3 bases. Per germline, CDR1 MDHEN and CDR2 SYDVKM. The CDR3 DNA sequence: TGTGCCAGCAGTTTACCTACGACAGGGGCTAATGAAAAACTGTTTTTT. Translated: CASSLPTTGANEKLFF.